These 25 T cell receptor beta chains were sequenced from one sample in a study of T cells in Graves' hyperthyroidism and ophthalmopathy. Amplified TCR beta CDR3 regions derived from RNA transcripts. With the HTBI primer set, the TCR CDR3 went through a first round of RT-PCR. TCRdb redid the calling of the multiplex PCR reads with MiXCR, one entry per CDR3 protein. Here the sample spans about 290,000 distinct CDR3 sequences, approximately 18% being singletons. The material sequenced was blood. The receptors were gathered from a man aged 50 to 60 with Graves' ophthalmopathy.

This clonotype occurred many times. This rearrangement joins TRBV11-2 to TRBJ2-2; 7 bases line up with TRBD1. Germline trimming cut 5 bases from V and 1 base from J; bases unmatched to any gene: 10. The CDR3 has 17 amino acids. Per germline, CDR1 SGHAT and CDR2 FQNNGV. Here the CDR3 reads CASSLAGGILNTGELFF. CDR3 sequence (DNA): TGTGCCAGCAGCCTTGCAGGGGGAATCCTGAACACCGGGGAGCTGTTTTTT.

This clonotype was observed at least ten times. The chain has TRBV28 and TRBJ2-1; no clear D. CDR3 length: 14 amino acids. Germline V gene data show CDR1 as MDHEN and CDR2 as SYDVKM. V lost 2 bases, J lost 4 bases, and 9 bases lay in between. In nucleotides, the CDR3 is TGTGCCAGCAGTTTAACCCTAGTGTACAATGAGCAGTTCTTC. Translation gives CASSLTLVYNEQFF.

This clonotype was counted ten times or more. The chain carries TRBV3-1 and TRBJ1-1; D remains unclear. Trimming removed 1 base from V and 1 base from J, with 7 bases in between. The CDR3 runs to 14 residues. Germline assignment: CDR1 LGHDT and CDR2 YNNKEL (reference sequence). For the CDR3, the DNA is TGTGCCAGCAGCCAAGGACGGCGGAACACTGAAGCTTTCTTT. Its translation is CASSQGRRNTEAFF. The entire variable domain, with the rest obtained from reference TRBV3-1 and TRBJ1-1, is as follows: DTAVSQTPKYLVTQMGNDKSIKCEQNLGHDTMYWYKQDSKKFLKIMFSYNNKELIINETVPNRFSPKSPDKAHLNLHINSLELGDSAVYFCASSQGRRNTEAFFGQGTRLTVV.

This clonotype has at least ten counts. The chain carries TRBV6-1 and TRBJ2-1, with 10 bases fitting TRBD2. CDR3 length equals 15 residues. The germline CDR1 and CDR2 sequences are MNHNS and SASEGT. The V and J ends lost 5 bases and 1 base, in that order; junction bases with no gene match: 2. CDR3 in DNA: TGTGCCAGCAGTAAGCGGGAGGGTTCCTACAATGAGCAGTTCTTC. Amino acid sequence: CASSKREGSYNEQFF.

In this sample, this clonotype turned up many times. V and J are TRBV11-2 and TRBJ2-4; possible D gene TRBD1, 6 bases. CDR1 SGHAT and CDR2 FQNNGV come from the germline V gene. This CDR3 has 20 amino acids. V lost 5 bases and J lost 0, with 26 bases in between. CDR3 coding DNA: TGTGCCAGCAGCCCCCTCGCGGGTTCAGGGACAATCCTAGCCAAAAACATTCAGTACTTC. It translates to CASSPLAGSGTILAKNIQYF.

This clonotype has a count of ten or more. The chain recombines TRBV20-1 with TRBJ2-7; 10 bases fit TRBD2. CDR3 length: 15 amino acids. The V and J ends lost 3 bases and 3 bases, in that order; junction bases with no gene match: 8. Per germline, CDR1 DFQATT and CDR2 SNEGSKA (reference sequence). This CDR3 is CSASLAGAPLYEQYF. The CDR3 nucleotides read TGCAGTGCTAGTCTAGCGGGGGCCCCTCTCTACGAGCAGTACTTC.

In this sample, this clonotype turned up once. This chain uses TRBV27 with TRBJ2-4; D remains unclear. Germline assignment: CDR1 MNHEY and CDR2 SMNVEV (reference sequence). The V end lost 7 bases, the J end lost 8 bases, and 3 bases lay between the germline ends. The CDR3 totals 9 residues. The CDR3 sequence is CASMDIQYF. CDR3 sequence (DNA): TGTGCCAGCATGGACATTCAGTACTTC.

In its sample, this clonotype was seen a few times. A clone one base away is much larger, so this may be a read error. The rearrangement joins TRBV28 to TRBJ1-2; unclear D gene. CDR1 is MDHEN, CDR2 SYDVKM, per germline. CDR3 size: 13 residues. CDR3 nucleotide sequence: TGTGCCAGCAGTTTAAGCAGGAGCTATGACTACACCTTC. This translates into CASSLSRSYDYTF.

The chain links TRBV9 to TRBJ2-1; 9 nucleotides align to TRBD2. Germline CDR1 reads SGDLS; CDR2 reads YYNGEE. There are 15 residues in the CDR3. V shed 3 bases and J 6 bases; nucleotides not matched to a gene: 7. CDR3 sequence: CASSGGGGRANEQFF. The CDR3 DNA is TGTGCCAGCAGCGGTGGTGGCGGGAGGGCCAATGAGCAGTTCTTC.

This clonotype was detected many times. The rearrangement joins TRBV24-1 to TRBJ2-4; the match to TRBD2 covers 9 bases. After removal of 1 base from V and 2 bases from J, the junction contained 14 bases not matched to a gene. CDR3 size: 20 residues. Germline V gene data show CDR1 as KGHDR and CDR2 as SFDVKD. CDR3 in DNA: TGTGCCACCAGTGATTTTCGGCTAGCGGGGCAAGGATGGACCAAAAACATTCAGTACTTC. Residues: CATSDFRLAGQGWTKNIQYF.

CDR3 nucleotide sequence: TGTGCCAGCAGCTCCACACTACAGGGGGGAGGCGAGCAGTACTTC. Encoded protein: CASSSTLQGGGEQYF. The chain joins TRBV7-2 to TRBJ2-7; TRBD1 agrees at 8 bases. This CDR3 is built from 15 residues. After removal of 4 bases from V and 6 bases from J, the junction contained 11 bases not matched to a gene. Germline V gene lookup returns CDR1 SGHTA and CDR2 FQGNSA.

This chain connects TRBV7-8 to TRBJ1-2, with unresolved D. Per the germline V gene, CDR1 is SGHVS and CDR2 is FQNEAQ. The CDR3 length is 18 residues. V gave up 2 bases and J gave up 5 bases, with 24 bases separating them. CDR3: CASSLQRVTVRRWYGYTF. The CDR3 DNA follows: TGTGCCAGCAGCTTACAACGGGTCACCGTGCGACGGTGGTATGGCTACACCTTC.

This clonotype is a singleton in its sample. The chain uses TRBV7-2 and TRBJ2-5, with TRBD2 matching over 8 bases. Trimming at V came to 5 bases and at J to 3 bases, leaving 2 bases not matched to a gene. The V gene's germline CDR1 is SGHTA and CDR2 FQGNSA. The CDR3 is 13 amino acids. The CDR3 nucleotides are TGTGCCAGCAGCCTACTAGCGGAAGAGACCCAGTACTTC. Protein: CASSLLAEETQYF.

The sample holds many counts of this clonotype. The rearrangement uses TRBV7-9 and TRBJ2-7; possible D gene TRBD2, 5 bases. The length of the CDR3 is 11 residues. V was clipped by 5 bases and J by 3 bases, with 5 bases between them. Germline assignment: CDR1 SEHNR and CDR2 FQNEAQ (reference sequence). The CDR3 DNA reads TGTGCCAGCAGCCGGGACTACGAGCAGTACTTC. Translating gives CASSRDYEQYF.

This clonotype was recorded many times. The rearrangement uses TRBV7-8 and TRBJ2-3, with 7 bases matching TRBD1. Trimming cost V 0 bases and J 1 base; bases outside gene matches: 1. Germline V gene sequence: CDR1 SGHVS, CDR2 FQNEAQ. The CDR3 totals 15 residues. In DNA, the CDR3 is TGTGCCAGCAGCTTAGCGGGACAGCGCACAGATACGCAGTATTTT. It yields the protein CASSLAGQRTDTQYF.

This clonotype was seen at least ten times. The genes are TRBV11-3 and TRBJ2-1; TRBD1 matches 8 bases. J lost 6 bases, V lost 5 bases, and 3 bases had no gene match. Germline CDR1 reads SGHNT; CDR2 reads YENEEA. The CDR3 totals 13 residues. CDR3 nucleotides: TGTGCCAGCAGCCGAGGACAGGGCAATGAGCAGTTCTTC. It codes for CASSRGQGNEQFF.

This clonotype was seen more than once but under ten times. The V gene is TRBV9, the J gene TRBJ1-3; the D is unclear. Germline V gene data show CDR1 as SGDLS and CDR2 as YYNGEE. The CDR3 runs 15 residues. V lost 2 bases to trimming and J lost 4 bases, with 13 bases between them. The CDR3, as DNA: TGTGCCAGCAGCGTCGTCTCCCCTCGCGGAAACACCATATATTTT. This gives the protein CASSVVSPRGNTIYF.

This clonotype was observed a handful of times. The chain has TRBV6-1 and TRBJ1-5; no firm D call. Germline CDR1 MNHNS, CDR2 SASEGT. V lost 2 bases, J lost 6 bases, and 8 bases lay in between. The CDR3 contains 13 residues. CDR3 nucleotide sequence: TGTGCCAGCAGTGAATCCAGGATTCAGCCCCAGCATTTT. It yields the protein CASSESRIQPQHF.

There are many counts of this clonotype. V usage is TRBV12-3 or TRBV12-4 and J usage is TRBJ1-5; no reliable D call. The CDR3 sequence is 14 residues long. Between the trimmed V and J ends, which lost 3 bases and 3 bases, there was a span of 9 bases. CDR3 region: CASSFARDNQPQHF. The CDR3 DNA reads TGTGCCAGCAGTTTTGCCCGTGACAATCAGCCCCAGCATTTT.

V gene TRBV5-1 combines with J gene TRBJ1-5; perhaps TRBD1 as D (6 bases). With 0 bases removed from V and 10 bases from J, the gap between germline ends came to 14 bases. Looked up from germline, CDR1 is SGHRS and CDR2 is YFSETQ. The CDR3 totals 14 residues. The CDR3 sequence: CASSLGSAGEPQHF. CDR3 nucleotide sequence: TGCGCCAGCAGCTTGGGCTCGGCAGGGGAACCCCAGCATTTT.

The CDR3 sequence is CASSELAGGPSGELFF. The CDR3 bases are TGTGCCAGCAGCGAGTTAGCGGGAGGGCCCAGCGGGGAGCTGTTTTTT. The J gene is TRBJ2-2, the V gene TRBV9; 11 bases are shared with TRBD2. Germline-derived CDR1 and CDR2 are SGDLS and YYNGEE. With V trimmed by 3 bases and J by 7 bases, 8 bases remained unmatched. The CDR3 runs 16 residues.

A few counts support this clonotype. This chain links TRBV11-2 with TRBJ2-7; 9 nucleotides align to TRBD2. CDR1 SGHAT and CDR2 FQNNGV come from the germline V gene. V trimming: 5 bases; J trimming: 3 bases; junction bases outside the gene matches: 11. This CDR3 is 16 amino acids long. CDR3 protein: CASSRRAGGPHYEQYF. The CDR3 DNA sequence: TGTGCCAGCAGCCGCCGGGCGGGAGGGCCTCACTACGAGCAGTACTTC.

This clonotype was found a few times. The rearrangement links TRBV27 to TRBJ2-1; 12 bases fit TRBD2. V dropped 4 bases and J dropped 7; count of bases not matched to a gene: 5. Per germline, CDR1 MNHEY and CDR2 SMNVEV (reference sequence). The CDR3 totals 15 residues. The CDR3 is CASSYGTSGLNEQFF. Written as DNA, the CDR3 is TGTGCCAGCAGTTACGGGACTAGCGGGCTGAATGAGCAGTTCTTC.

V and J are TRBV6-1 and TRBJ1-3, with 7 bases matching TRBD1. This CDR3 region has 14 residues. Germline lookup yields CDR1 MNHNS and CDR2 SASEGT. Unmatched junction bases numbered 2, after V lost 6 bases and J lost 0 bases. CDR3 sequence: CASRRDSSGNTIYF. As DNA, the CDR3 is TGTGCCAGCAGAAGGGACAGCTCTGGAAACACCATATATTTT.

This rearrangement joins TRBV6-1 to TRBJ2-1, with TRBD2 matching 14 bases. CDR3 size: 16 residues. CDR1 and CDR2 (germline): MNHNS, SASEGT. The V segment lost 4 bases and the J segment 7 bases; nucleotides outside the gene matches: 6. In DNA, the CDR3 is TGTGCCAGCAGTGGGCGGACTAGCGGGAGGTCGAATGAGCAGTTCTTC. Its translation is CASSGRTSGRSNEQFF.